What follows are 26 T cell receptor beta chains derived from one specimen sequenced in a study of shared clonotypes between healthy human individuals. Here immunoSEQ multiplex PCR was the method, and the copy in TCRdb shows in-frame clones only, minus some. The data hold around 2.1 million clones, with under 97% observed a single time. Sequences were obtained from naive CD4+ T cells sorted from blood. Subset specified: CD45RA+ positively selected. These receptor sequences come from a man between 18 and 35 years old in good health.

Points on this clone: This sample includes further DNA sequences coding for the same CDR3. The genes are TRBV2 and TRBJ1-6; no clear D gene. Trimming left V 6 bases short and J 0 bases short, with 6 bases between. This CDR3 spans 14 amino acids. The V gene's germline CDR1 is SNHLY and CDR2 FYNNEI. The CDR3 coding sequence is TGTGCCAGCAGCCCCAGCTCCTATAATTCACCCCTCCACTTT. Protein product: CASSPSSYNSPLHF.

In DNA, the CDR3 is TGTGCCAGTAGTATAGTGACTCCCTCTTACAATGAGCAGTTCTTC. This translates into CASSIVTPSYNEQFF. The rearrangement uses TRBV19 and TRBJ2-1; D unclear. Trimming shortened V by 1 base and J by 4 bases, and 11 bases separated the two germline ends. CDR1 is LNHDA, CDR2 SQIVND, per germline (reference sequence). The length of the CDR3 is 15 residues.

The chain is built from TRBV2 and TRBJ2-1; no definite D call. This CDR3 spans 11 amino acids. Germline assignment: CDR1 SNHLY and CDR2 FYNNEI. V lost 7 bases and J lost 9, with 10 bases in between. The CDR3 coding sequence is TGTGCCAGCAAGGAGCTGAGTGAGCAGTTCTTC. It is translated as CASKELSEQFF.

This clone appeared once. Other DNA variants within this sample encode the same CDR3. J is TRBJ1-6 and V is TRBV6-1, with D hard to call. This CDR3 is built from 13 residues. Trimming took off 3 bases at V and 7 bases at J, with 7 bases between the two ends. Per germline, CDR1 MNHNS and CDR2 SASEGT. The CDR3 loop is CASSERENSPLHF. CDR3 DNA: TGTGCCAGCAGTGAGAGGGAAAATTCACCCCTCCACTTT.

The rearrangement uses TRBV28 and TRBJ1-2; no definite D call. The CDR3 has 13 residues. Germline-derived CDR1 and CDR2 are MDHEN and SYDVKM. V dropped 6 bases and J dropped 8 bases, with 16 bases sitting between them. This chain's CDR3 is CASRTLDPGGYTF. The CDR3 region has the DNA TGTGCCAGCAGAACACTAGACCCGGGCGGCTACACCTTC.

The chain joins TRBV28 to TRBJ1-4; 9 bases fit TRBD1. CDR1 is MDHEN and CDR2 is SYDVKM in the germline V gene. The CDR3 is made up of 16 amino acids. The ends lost 2 bases at V and 8 bases at J; junction bases unmatched: 9. CDR3 DNA sequence: TGTGCCAGCAGTTTAGGAGGGGGACAGGGCTCCGAAAAACTGTTTTTT. Translating gives CASSLGGGQGSEKLFF. The entire variable domain, with the rest obtained from reference TRBV28 and TRBJ1-4, is as follows: DVKVTQSSRYLVKRTGEKVFLECVQDMDHENMFWYRQDPGLGLRLIYFSYDVKMKEKGDIPEGYSVSREKKERFSLILESASTNQTSMYLCASSLGGGQGSEKLFFGSGTQLSVL.

The genes are TRBV2 and TRBJ1-1; D is perhaps TRBD1 (5 bases). Germline V gene data show CDR1 as SNHLY and CDR2 as FYNNEI. V lost 1 base, J lost 5 bases, and 14 bases lay in between. The CDR3 loop spans 15 amino acids. DNA for the CDR3: TGTGCCAGCAGTGAAGTCGACAGCTTCAAGACTGAAGCTTTCTTT. Its translation is CASSEVDSFKTEAFF.

The gene calls are TRBV7-2 and TRBJ2-1; possible D gene TRBD2, 5 bases. Looked up from germline, CDR1 is SGHTA and CDR2 is FQGNSA. The CDR3 has 12 amino acids. The V end was cut by 4 bases, the J end by 10 bases, with 11 bases between. CDR3 sequence (DNA): TGTGCCAGCAGCTGGGCTGGAGGAGAGCAGTTCTTC. Amino acids: CASSWAGGEQFF.

As to this clone: This specimen includes other DNA sequences encoding the same CDR3. The chain has TRBV2 and TRBJ2-7, with D tentatively TRBD2 (5 bases). The CDR3 spans 13 residues. Germline V lookup: CDR1 SNHLY, CDR2 FYNNEI. Trimming shortened V by 3 bases and J by 3 bases, and 9 bases separated the two germline ends. The CDR3 DNA sequence: TGTGCCAGCAGTGAGGAGGCGGTCTACGAGCAGTACTTC. It encodes CASSEEAVYEQYF. The full variable domain, completed using reference TRBV2 and TRBJ2-7, is EPEVTQTPSHQVTQMGQEVILRCVPISNHLYFYWYRQILGQKVEFLVSFYNNEISEKSEIFDDQFSVERPDGSNFTLKIRSTKLEDSAMYFCASSEEAVYEQYFGPGTRLTVT.

The chain combines TRBV5-1 with TRBJ1-1; tentative D call: TRBD1 (6 bases). This CDR3 region has 15 residues. Trimming took off 1 base at V and 1 base at J, with 11 bases between the two ends. Germline V gives CDR1 SGHRS, CDR2 YFSETQ. CDR3 sequence reads: CASSLLGGGNTEAFF. The CDR3 region has the DNA TGCGCCAGCAGCTTGTTGGGGGGCGGGAACACTGAAGCTTTCTTT. Full variable domain (outside the CDR3, taken from reference TRBV5-1 and TRBJ1-1): KAGVTQTPRYLIKTRGQQVTLSCSPISGHRSVSWYQQTPGQGLQFLFEYFSETQRNKGNFPGRFSGRQFSNSRSEMNVSTLELGDSALYLCASSLLGGGNTEAFFGQGTRLTVV.

The genes are TRBV12-5 and TRBJ2-1, with a possible D match to TRBD1 (6 bases). The CDR3 is 12 residues long. The V and J ends lost 7 bases and 7 bases respectively, with 11 bases between them. CDR1 and CDR2 from the germline V gene are LGHNT and FRNRAP. CDR3 sequence: CASDHRANEQFF. The CDR3 DNA reads as TGTGCTAGTGACCACAGGGCTAATGAGCAGTTCTTC.

The chain recombines TRBV6-1 with TRBJ1-3; D perhaps matches TRBD1 (5 bases). Looked up from germline, CDR1 is MNHNS and CDR2 is SASEGT. Trimming took 5 bases from V and 4 from J, leaving 12 bases between them. This CDR3 has 14 residues. The CDR3 spells CASSRDPEGNTIYF. DNA of the CDR3: TGTGCCAGCAGTAGGGACCCCGAAGGAAACACCATATATTTT.

The chain joins TRBV5-6 to TRBJ1-5; D is ambiguous. The CDR3 length is 15 residues. Germline CDR1 reads SGHDT; CDR2 reads YYEEEE. V was trimmed by 1 base and J by 3 bases, leaving 11 bases between them. The CDR3 region has the DNA TGTGCCAGCAGCTTGTCCCCAATCGCCAATCAGCCCCAGCATTTT. Encoded protein: CASSLSPIANQPQHF.

The chain combines TRBV5-4 with TRBJ1-1; TRBD1 is a possible D gene (6 bases). Per germline, CDR1 SGHNT and CDR2 YYREEE (reference sequence). The CDR3 loop spans 14 amino acids. V lost 1 base and J lost 5, with 12 bases in between. The CDR3 region is CASSLTLQGTEAFF. Written as DNA, the CDR3 is TGTGCCAGCAGCTTGACCCTTCAGGGGACTGAAGCTTTCTTT.

The chain links TRBV7-2 to TRBJ2-7; 12 bases agree with TRBD2. J gave up 1 base and V 5 bases, and 3 bases lay outside the gene matches. CDR1 is SGHTA, CDR2 FQGNSA, per germline. CDR3 size: 15 residues. CDR3 coding DNA: TGTGCCAGCAGCGGACTAGCGGGACAATCCTACGAGCAGTACTTC. It codes for CASSGLAGQSYEQYF.

This clone was seen just once. The J gene is TRBJ1-5, the V gene TRBV5-7, with 9 bases that match TRBD1. TRBV5-7 is marked as an open reading frame, function uncertain. The V and J ends lost 3 bases and 4 bases, in that order; junction bases with no gene match: 8. The CDR3 extends over 16 amino acids. CDR3 coding DNA: TGTGCCAGCAGCTACAGGGGGCGAAAAAGAAATCAGCCCCAGCATTTT. Its translation: CASSYRGRKRNQPQHF.

The gene calls are TRBV2 and TRBJ2-3; 8 nucleotides line up with TRBD2. From germline, CDR1 is SNHLY and CDR2 FYNNEI. V lost 8 bases to trimming and J lost 0 bases; unmatched junction nucleotides: 4. The CDR3 covers 14 residues. The CDR3 region has the DNA TGTGCCAGCTCGGCTAGCGGGAGCACAGATACGCAGTATTTT. Translation: CASSASGSTDTQYF.

Here the CDR3 DNA reads TGTGCCATCAGTGCTGGGGGGGTTTACACAGATACGCAGTATTTT. As protein: CAISAGGVYTDTQYF. The chain employs TRBV10-3 and TRBJ2-3, with 7 bases fitting TRBD2. This CDR3 has 15 residues. Germline lookup yields CDR1 ENHRY and CDR2 SYGVKD. V lost 4 bases to trimming and J lost 2 bases; unmatched junction nucleotides: 6.

The chain recombines TRBV5-1 with TRBJ2-1; D uncertain. V shed 1 base and J shed 0 bases, with 11 bases lying between them. The CDR3 totals 16 residues. Looked up from germline, CDR1 is SGHRS and CDR2 is YFSETQ. The CDR3 loop is CASSLSGPSSYNEQFF. CDR3 nucleotide sequence: TGCGCCAGCAGCTTGTCCGGACCAAGCTCCTACAATGAGCAGTTCTTC.

This chain links TRBV30 with TRBJ2-2; D gene ambiguous. The CDR3 length is 13 residues. V shed 0 bases and J shed 7 bases, with 9 bases lying between them. Germline CDR1 reads GTSNPN; CDR2 reads SVGIG (reference sequence). CDR3 residues: CAWSVQVGGELFF. The CDR3 region has the DNA TGTGCCTGGAGTGTACAAGTCGGCGGGGAGCTGTTTTTT.

As concerns this clone: The same CDR3 is also encoded by other DNA sequences in this sample. The J gene is TRBJ1-1, the V gene TRBV9, with a possible D match to TRBD1 (5 bases). CDR1 and CDR2 (germline): SGDLS, YYNGEE. This CDR3 is 14 amino acids long. V was trimmed by 0 bases and J by 0 bases, leaving 6 bases between them. This CDR3 reads CASSVAGVNTEAFF. CDR3 in DNA: TGTGCCAGCAGCGTAGCGGGGGTGAACACTGAAGCTTTCTTT.

The chain employs TRBV10-3 and TRBJ2-3; unclear D gene. This CDR3 region has 13 residues. The ends were cut back, 7 bases at V and 2 bases at J, with 10 bases in the middle. The V gene's germline CDR1 is ENHRY and CDR2 SYGVKD. CDR3 amino acids: CAITPGVTDTQYF. The DNA for the CDR3 is TGTGCCATCACTCCGGGTGTCACAGATACGCAGTATTTT.

This clone has only a few counts. V and J are TRBV28 and TRBJ2-7, with no clear D. Germline-derived CDR1 and CDR2 are MDHEN and SYDVKM. The CDR3 runs 12 residues. V lost 11 bases and J lost 3, with 14 bases in between. CDR3 sequence (DNA): TGTGCCCTTGGGCCATCTTTCTACGAGCAGTACTTC. This codes for CALGPSFYEQYF.

V and J are TRBV11-3 and TRBJ2-1; 12 bases line up with TRBD2. V shed 0 bases and J 7 bases; nucleotides not matched to a gene: 10. Germline V CDR1 and CDR2: SGHNT, YENEEA. The CDR3 has 18 amino acids. The CDR3 spells CASSLEPRLAGGLNEQFF. For the CDR3, the DNA is TGTGCCAGCAGCTTAGAGCCTAGGCTAGCGGGAGGGTTGAATGAGCAGTTCTTC. Looking up the rest from reference TRBV11-3 and TRBJ2-1 gives the full variable domain: EAGVVQSPRYKIIEKKQPVAFWCNPISGHNTLYWYLQNLGQGPELLIRYENEEAVDDSQLPKDRFSAERLKGVDSTLKIQPAELGDSAVYLCASSLEPRLAGGLNEQFFGPGTRLTVL.

The chain couples TRBV6-5 to TRBJ1-2; D ambiguous. The length of the CDR3 is 13 residues. The germline V gene encodes CDR1 MNHEY and CDR2 SVGAGI. Trimming took 5 bases from V and 5 from J, leaving 12 bases between them. CDR3 sequence reads: CASSTNYGYGYTF. CDR3 bases: TGTGCCAGCAGTACTAATTATGGTTATGGCTACACCTTC.

This rearrangement joins TRBV5-1 to TRBJ2-5, with D hard to call. The CDR3 totals 16 residues. Trimming left V 4 bases short and J 1 base short, with 17 bases between. The germline CDR1 and CDR2 sequences are SGHRS and YFSETQ. CDR3 region: CASSIGYSKSQETQYF. DNA of the CDR3: TGCGCCAGCAGCATCGGTTACAGCAAGTCCCAAGAGACCCAGTACTTC.